This T cell receptor beta chain was found in a study of PD-1 blockade in classical Hodgkin lymphoma. Study-wide points: TCR diversity at baseline was reported to be reduced in newly diagnosed patients relative to healthy donors. Nivolumab initiation under 1 year post-ASCT meant exclusion.

CDR1 is MDHEN and CDR2 is SYDVKM in the germline V gene. This CDR3 has 11 residues. Trimming shortened V by 5 bases and J by 5 bases, and 4 bases separated the two germline ends. Sequencing used immunoSEQ multiplex PCR; TCRdb keeps in-frame clones, though not all of them. The sample contains 80,000 to 95,000 clones, 83% of which appear only once. Time point meaning: cycle 4 day 1 (C4D1), after more than five weeks of nivolumab. Every patient was affected by relapse after autologous stem cell transplantation, while exposure to brentuximab vedotin was not uniform. As for this clone: The antigen is unknown.

Sequences were derived from peripheral blood mononuclear cells (PBMCs), sampled before the fourth cycle of nivolumab. The chain has TRBV28 and TRBJ1-5; D ambiguous. The source is a human donor with classical Hodgkin lymphoma. The CDR3 is CASSRYQPQHF. The CDR3 coding sequence is TGTGCCAGCAGTCGGTATCAGCCCCAGCATTTT.